These 22 T cell receptor beta chains came from one sample sequenced in a study of T cell changes during pregnancy in multiple sclerosis. Sequencing was performed with immunoSEQ multiplex PCR; in TCRdb, only in-frame clones are kept and a portion is missing. The sample consists of around 30,000 clones, approximately 90% of them appearing once. The sequencing used CD8+ T cells from peripheral blood mononuclear cells, collected before pregnancy. These receptors were obtained from a female donor with multiple sclerosis, enrolled in a pregnancy study.

This chain joins TRBV2 and TRBJ1-1; D might be TRBD1 (6 bases). Germline V gene lookup returns CDR1 SNHLY and CDR2 FYNNEI. Trimming left V 5 bases short and J 1 base short, with 11 bases between. This CDR3 is 14 amino acids long. The CDR3: CASSRTETNTEAFF. Written as DNA, the CDR3 is TGTGCCAGCAGTCGGACAGAGACGAACACTGAAGCTTTCTTT.

The rearrangement uses TRBV7-2 and TRBJ2-1; D is perhaps TRBD2 (5 bases). CDR1 and CDR2 (germline): SGHTA, FQGNSA. The CDR3 totals 15 residues. Trimming removed 5 bases from V and 8 bases from J, with 19 bases in between. CDR3 nucleotides: TGTGCCAGCAGCACCCATCTGCGGGCTGGCGATGAGCAGTTCTTC. This translates into CASSTHLRAGDEQFF.

This chain links TRBV5-1 with TRBJ2-5; 8 bases align to TRBD2. CDR1 SGHRS and CDR2 YFSETQ come from the germline V gene. This CDR3 region has 17 residues. With 0 bases clipped from V and 0 bases from J, the junction kept 7 bases outside the gene matches. In DNA form, the CDR3 reads TGCGCCAGCAGCTTGGCCGGGACTAGTCCCTACCAAGAGACCCAGTACTTC. It specifies CASSLAGTSPYQETQYF.

The CDR3 nucleotides are TGCGCCAGCAGCTTGGGACAGGGGGCAAGCGGCTACGAGCAGTACTTC. This gives the protein CASSLGQGASGYEQYF. The J gene is TRBJ2-7, the V gene TRBV5-1, with 10 bases that match TRBD1. The CDR3 extends over 16 amino acids. From germline, CDR1 is SGHRS and CDR2 YFSETQ. J was trimmed by 3 bases and V by 0 bases; bases with no gene match: 6.

The chain links TRBV21-1 to TRBJ1-2. TRBV21-1 is a recognized pseudogene. The CDR3 runs 13 residues. In DNA, the CDR3 is TGTGCCAGCAGCAAAGGGAGTTACTATGGCTACACCTTC. It encodes CASSKGSYYGYTF.

The chain couples TRBV19 to TRBJ1-2; D is uncertain. The CDR3 has 13 amino acids. CDR1 is LNHDA and CDR2 is SQIVND in the germline V gene (reference sequence). Trimming took 8 bases from V and 1 from J, leaving 11 bases between them. The CDR3 region has the DNA TGTGCCAGTGACGGAGGGCTTAACTATGGCTACACCTTC. Its translation: CASDGGLNYGYTF.

This chain uses TRBV11-2 with TRBJ2-2; 7 bases align to TRBD2. There are 19 residues in the CDR3. Germline V lookup: CDR1 SGHAT, CDR2 FQNNGV. V trimming: 3 bases; J trimming: 8 bases; junction bases outside the gene matches: 21. In DNA, the CDR3 is TGTGCCAGCAGCTTGGGTGGTACGGGGGGAGCCAGGACCTTGGGGGAGCTGTTTTTT. Protein sequence: CASSLGGTGGARTLGELFF.

The gene calls are TRBV19 and TRBJ1-1; the match to TRBD1 covers 7 bases. The CDR3 has 14 amino acids. V gave up 4 bases and J gave up 8 bases; unmatched junction bases: 10. CDR1 is LNHDA and CDR2 is SQIVND in the germline V gene (reference sequence). CDR3 loop: CASSRGTADGEAFF. The CDR3 bases are TGTGCCAGTAGTAGAGGGACAGCGGATGGGGAAGCTTTCTTT.

This clone was seen a handful of times. The chain is built from TRBV10-1 and TRBJ1-1; D is undetermined. CDR1 WNHNN and CDR2 SYGVQD come from the germline V gene (reference sequence). V was shortened by 6 bases and J by 0 bases, with 8 bases between the two germline ends. The CDR3 is made up of 13 amino acids. In DNA, the CDR3 is TGCGCCAGCAGCCCGAGTCTGAACACTGAAGCTTTCTTT. It specifies CASSPSLNTEAFF.

The V call is TRBV9, the J call TRBJ2-7; D uncertain. CDR3 length: 14 residues. Trimming pared 0 bases from V and 4 bases from J, leaving 11 bases between. The germline CDR1 and CDR2 sequences are SGDLS and YYNGEE. The CDR3 loop is CASSVAGGEYEQYF. For the CDR3, the DNA is TGTGCCAGCAGCGTAGCCGGCGGAGAATACGAGCAGTACTTC.

The chain joins TRBV13 to TRBJ2-1; 15 bases match TRBD2. Germline lookup yields CDR1 PRHDT and CDR2 FYEKMQ (reference sequence). After removal of 5 bases from V and 9 bases from J, the junction contained 5 bases not matched to a gene. This CDR3 is built from 15 residues. The CDR3 region has the DNA TGTGCCAGCAGCCCCGGACTAGCGGGAGGGCTTGAGCAGTTCTTC. This sequence encodes CASSPGLAGGLEQFF.

V gene TRBV4-1 combines with J gene TRBJ1-2; the D is unclear. Per the germline V gene, CDR1 is MGHRA and CDR2 is YSYEKL. With 1 base removed from V and 3 bases from J, the gap between germline ends came to 6 bases. The CDR3 has 13 residues. In DNA form, the CDR3 reads TGCGCCAGCAGCCAAGTTCAGGACTATGGCTACACCTTC. Its protein is CASSQVQDYGYTF.

The chain's CDR3 is CASRYPGQGYYEQYF. The CDR3 DNA reads as TGTGCCAGCCGGTACCCGGGACAGGGGTATTACGAGCAGTACTTC. The V and J genes are TRBV28 and TRBJ2-7, with 10 bases that match TRBD1. V shed 8 bases and J 4 bases; nucleotides not matched to a gene: 11. The CDR3 is 15 residues long. The germline V gene encodes CDR1 MDHEN and CDR2 SYDVKM.

The rearrangement links TRBV27 to TRBJ1-1; maybe TRBD1 (6 bases). The CDR3 is made up of 14 amino acids. With 1 base removed from V and 8 bases from J, the gap between germline ends came to 14 bases. Per germline, CDR1 MNHEY and CDR2 SMNVEV (reference sequence). Here the CDR3 reads CASSLFGGAREAFF. DNA of the CDR3: TGTGCCAGCAGTTTATTTGGGGGGGCACGGGAAGCTTTCTTT.

This chain connects TRBV29-1 to TRBJ2-7, with D perhaps TRBD1 (5 bases). This CDR3 is 15 amino acids long. Per germline, CDR1 SQVTM and CDR2 ANQGSEA. V lost 4 bases and J lost 0, with 16 bases in between. The CDR3 bases are TGCAGCGTTGTACAAAGTGCTGACAGCTCCTACGAGCAGTACTTC. Encoded protein: CSVVQSADSSYEQYF.

This sequence joins TRBV7-2 and TRBJ2-2, with 14 bases that match TRBD2. Germline values: CDR1 SGHTA, CDR2 FQGNSA. The J segment lost 8 bases and the V segment lost 1 base, leaving 12 bases of the junction unmatched. The CDR3 runs to 19 residues. DNA for the CDR3: TGTGCCAGCAGCTTAGGGGGACTAGCGGGGGCCCGCGATATGGGGGAGCTGTTTTTT. This translates into CASSLGGLAGARDMGELFF.

The chain uses TRBV9 and TRBJ2-3; TRBD2 is a possible D gene (5 bases). V was cut by 6 bases and J by 0 bases, with 11 bases left in between. The CDR3 length is 14 residues. Germline CDR1 is SGDLS and CDR2 is YYNGEE. As DNA, the CDR3 is TGTGCCAGCAATCCAGCGGAAAGCACAGATACGCAGTATTTT. This translates into CASNPAESTDTQYF.

The chain is built from TRBV4-3 and TRBJ1-2; no definite D call. Germline values: CDR1 LGHNA, CDR2 YSLEER. This CDR3 has 13 amino acids. Trimming stripped 0 bases from V and 6 bases from J, with 8 bases between. The CDR3 DNA follows: TGCGCCAGCAGCCAAGATTTGGGCGATGGCTACACCTTC. Protein: CASSQDLGDGYTF.

V usage is TRBV5-8 and J usage is TRBJ2-7; 10 positions match TRBD2. CDR1 and CDR2 (germline): SGHTS, YDEGEE. This CDR3 is built from 16 residues. V was clipped by 0 bases and J by 1 base; unmatched bases: 4. CDR3 region: CASSLERGGWSYEQYF. The CDR3 nucleotides read TGTGCCAGCAGCTTGGAGCGGGGGGGTTGGTCCTACGAGCAGTACTTC.

This clone was seen once. The rearrangement joins TRBV10-1 to TRBJ1-1, with D possibly matching TRBD1 (5 bases). Germline values: CDR1 WNHNN, CDR2 SYGVQD (reference sequence). The CDR3 sequence is 13 residues long. The V gene lost 3 bases and the J gene lost 0 bases, with 5 bases spanning the gap. As DNA, the CDR3 is TGCGCCAGCAGTGAAGGGGTGAACACTGAAGCTTTCTTT. It translates to CASSEGVNTEAFF.

The chain is built from TRBV5-4 and TRBJ1-4; TRBD1 matches at 7 bases. The CDR3 is 14 residues long. Germline values: CDR1 SGHNT, CDR2 YYREEE (reference sequence). With 5 bases clipped from V and 8 bases from J, the junction kept 9 bases outside the gene matches. The CDR3 nucleotides read TGTGCCAGCAGTCAGGAGACAGGGAGGGAAAAACTGTTTTTT. It yields the protein CASSQETGREKLFF. Full variable domain (outside the CDR3, taken from reference TRBV5-4 and TRBJ1-4): ETGVTQSPTHLIKTRGQQVTLRCSSQSGHNTVSWYQQALGQGPQFIFQYYREEENGRGNFPPRFSGLQFPNYSSELNVNALELDDSALYLCASSQETGREKLFFGSGTQLSVL.

This clone was seen a single time. V gene TRBV9 combines with J gene TRBJ2-7; 16 bases agree with TRBD2. Germline V gene data show CDR1 as SGDLS and CDR2 as YYNGEE. The CDR3 spans 18 residues. Unmatched junction bases numbered 8, after V lost 2 bases and J lost 3 bases. The CDR3: CASSVSGTSGRAGYEQYF. CDR3 bases: TGTGCCAGCAGCGTTTCCGGGACTAGCGGGAGGGCTGGCTACGAGCAGTACTTC.